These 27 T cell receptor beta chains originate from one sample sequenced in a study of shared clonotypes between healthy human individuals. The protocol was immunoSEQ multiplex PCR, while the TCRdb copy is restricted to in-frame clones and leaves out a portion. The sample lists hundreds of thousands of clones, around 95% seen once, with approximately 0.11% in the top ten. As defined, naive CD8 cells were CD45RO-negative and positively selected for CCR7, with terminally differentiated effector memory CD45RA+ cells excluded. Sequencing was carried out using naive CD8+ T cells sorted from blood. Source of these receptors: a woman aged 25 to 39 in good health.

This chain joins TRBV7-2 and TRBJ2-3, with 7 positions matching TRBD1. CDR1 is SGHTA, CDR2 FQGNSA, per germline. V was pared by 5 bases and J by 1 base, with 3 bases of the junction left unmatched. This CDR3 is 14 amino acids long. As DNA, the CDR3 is TGTGCCAGCAGCAGGACAGGCGGCACAGATACGCAGTATTTT. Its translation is CASSRTGGTDTQYF. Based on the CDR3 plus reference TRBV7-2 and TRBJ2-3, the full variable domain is GAGVSQSPSNKVTEKGKDVELRCDPISGHTALYWYRQSLGQGLEFLIYFQGNSAPDKSGLPSDRFSAERTGGSVSTLTIQRTQQEDSAVYLCASSRTGGTDTQYFGPGTRLTVL.

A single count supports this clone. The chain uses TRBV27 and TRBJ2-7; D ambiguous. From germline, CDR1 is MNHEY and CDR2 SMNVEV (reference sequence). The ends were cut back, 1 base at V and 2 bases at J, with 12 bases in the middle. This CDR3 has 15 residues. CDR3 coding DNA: TGTGCCAGCAGTTTATTCAGAGGCCAGCCCTACGAGCAGTACTTC. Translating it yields CASSLFRGQPYEQYF.

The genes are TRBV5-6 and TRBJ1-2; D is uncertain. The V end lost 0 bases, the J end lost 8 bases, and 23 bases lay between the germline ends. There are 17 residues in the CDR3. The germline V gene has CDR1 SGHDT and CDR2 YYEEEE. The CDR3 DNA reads TGTGCCAGCAGCTTGGCCCGTTATATTATTTTCTCGGGAGGCTACACCTTC. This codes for CASSLARYIIFSGGYTF.

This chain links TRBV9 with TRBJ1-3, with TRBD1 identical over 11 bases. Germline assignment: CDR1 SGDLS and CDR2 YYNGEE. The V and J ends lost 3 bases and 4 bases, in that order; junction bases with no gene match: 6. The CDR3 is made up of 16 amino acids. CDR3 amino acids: CASSAYRDRGGNTIYF. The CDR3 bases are TGTGCCAGCAGCGCCTACCGGGACAGGGGGGGAAACACCATATATTTT.

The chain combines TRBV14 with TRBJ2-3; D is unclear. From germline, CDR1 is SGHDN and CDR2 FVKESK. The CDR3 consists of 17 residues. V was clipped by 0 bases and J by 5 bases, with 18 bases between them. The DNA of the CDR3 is TGTGCCAGCAGCCAAGATCGGGTTTTGGAAATAGGAGATACGCAGTATTTT. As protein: CASSQDRVLEIGDTQYF.

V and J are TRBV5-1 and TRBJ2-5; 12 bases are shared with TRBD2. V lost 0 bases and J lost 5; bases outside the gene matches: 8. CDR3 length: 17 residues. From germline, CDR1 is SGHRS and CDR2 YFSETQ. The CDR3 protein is CASSLVLAGGPEETQYF. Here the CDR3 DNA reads TGCGCCAGCAGCTTGGTCCTAGCGGGAGGGCCTGAGGAGACCCAGTACTTC.

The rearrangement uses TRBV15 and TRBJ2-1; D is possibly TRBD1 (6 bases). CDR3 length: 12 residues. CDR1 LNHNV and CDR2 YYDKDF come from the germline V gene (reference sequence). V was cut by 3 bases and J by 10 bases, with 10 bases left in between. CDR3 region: CATSSTGTEQFF. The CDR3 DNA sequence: TGTGCCACCAGCAGCACCGGGACAGAGCAGTTCTTC.

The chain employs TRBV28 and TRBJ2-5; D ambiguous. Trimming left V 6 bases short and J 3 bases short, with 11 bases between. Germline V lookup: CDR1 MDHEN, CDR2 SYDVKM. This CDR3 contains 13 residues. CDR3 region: CASSEPNKETQYF. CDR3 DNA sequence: TGTGCCAGCAGCGAGCCGAACAAAGAGACCCAGTACTTC. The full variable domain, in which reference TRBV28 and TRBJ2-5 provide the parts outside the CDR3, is DVKVTQSSRYLVKRTGEKVFLECVQDMDHENMFWYRQDPGLGLRLIYFSYDVKMKEKGDIPEGYSVSREKKERFSLILESASTNQTSMYLCASSEPNKETQYFGPGTRLLVL.

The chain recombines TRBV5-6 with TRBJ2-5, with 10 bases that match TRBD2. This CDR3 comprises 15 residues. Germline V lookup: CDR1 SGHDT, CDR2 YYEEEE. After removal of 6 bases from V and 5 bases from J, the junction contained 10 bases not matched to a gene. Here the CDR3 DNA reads TGTGCCAGCACCTTTTCAGGGACTAGCGTCGAGACCCAGTACTTC. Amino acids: CASTFSGTSVETQYF.

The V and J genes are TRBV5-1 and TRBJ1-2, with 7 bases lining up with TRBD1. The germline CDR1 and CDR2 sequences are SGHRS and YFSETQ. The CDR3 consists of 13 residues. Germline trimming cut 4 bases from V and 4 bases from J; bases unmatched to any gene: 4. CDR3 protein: CASSNRDSYGYTF. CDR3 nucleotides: TGCGCCAGCAGCAATCGGGACAGCTATGGCTACACCTTC.

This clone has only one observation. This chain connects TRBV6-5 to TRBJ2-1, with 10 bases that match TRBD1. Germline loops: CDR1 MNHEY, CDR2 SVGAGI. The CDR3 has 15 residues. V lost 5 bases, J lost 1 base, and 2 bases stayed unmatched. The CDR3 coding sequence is TGTGCCAGCAGTAGACAGGGGGCGTCCTACAATGAGCAGTTCTTC. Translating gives CASSRQGASYNEQFF.

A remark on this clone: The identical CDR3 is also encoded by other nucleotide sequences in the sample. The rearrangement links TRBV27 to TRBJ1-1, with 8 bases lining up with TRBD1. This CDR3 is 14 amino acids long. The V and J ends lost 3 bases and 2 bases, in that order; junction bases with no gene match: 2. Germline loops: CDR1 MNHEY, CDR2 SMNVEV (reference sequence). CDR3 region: CASSFTGGNTEAFF. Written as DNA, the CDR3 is TGTGCCAGCAGTTTTACAGGGGGTAACACTGAAGCTTTCTTT.

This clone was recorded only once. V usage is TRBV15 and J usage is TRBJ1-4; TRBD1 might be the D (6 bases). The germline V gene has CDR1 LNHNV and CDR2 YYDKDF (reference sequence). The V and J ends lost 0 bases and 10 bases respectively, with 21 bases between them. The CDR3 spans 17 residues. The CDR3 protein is CATSRDSGGALEGKLFF. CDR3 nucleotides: TGTGCCACCAGCAGAGATAGTGGGGGGGCCCTAGAGGGAAAACTGTTTTTT.

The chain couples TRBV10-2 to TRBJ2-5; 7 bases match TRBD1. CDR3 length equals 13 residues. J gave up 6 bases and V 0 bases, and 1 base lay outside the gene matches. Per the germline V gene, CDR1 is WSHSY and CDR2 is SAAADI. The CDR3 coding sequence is TGCGCCAGCAGTGAGTCGAGGGGGCAGACCCAGTACTTC. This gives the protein CASSESRGQTQYF.

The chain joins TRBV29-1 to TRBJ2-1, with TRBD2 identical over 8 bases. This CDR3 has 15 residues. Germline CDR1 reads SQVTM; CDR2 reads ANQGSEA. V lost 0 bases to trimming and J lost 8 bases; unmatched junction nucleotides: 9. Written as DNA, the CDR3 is TGCAGCGTTGAAGAATTAGGCGGGAGGAGGGATGAGCAGTTCTTC. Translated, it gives CSVEELGGRRDEQFF.

Written as DNA, the CDR3 is TGTGCCAGCAGGACAAGGGGGACCAACTATGGCTACACCTTC. It is translated as CASRTRGTNYGYTF. The chain has TRBV6-1 and TRBJ1-2, with D perhaps TRBD1 (6 bases). CDR3 length: 14 residues. Germline V CDR1 and CDR2: MNHNS, SASEGT. The V and J ends lost 6 bases and 2 bases respectively, with 13 bases between them.

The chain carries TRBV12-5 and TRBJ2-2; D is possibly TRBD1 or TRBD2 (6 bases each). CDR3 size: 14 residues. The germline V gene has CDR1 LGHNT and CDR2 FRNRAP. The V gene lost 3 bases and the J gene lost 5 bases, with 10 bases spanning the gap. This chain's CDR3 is CASGFGGRTGELFF. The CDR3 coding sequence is TGTGCTAGTGGTTTTGGGGGGCGAACCGGGGAGCTGTTTTTT.

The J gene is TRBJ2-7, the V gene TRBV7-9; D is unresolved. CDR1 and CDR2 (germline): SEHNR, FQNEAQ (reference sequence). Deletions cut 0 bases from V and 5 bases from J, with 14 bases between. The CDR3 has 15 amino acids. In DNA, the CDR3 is TGTGCCAGCAGCTTAGCGGGCACAGAAGGAAACGAGCAGTACTTC. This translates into CASSLAGTEGNEQYF.

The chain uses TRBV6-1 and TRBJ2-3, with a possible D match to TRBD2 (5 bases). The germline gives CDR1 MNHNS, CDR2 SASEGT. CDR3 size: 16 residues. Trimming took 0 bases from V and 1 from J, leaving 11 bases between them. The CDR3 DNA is TGTGCCAGCAGTGAAGCGTGGACTCCCGGCACAGATACGCAGTATTTT. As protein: CASSEAWTPGTDTQYF.

The CDR3 DNA is TGTGCCAGCAGTCACCCCCTAGCGGGAGGGACCGAGCAGTACTTC. This gives the protein CASSHPLAGGTEQYF. The chain combines TRBV9 with TRBJ2-7, with TRBD2 identical over 12 bases. CDR3 length equals 15 residues. Losses at the gene ends were 5 bases for V and 6 bases for J; bases not matched to a gene: 9. CDR1 is SGDLS, CDR2 YYNGEE, per germline.

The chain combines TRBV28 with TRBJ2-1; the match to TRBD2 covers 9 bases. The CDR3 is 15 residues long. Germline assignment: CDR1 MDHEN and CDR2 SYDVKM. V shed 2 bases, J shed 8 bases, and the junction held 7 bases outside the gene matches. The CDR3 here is CASSLGAGGFDEQFF. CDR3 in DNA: TGTGCCAGCAGTTTAGGTGCGGGAGGGTTCGATGAGCAGTTCTTC.

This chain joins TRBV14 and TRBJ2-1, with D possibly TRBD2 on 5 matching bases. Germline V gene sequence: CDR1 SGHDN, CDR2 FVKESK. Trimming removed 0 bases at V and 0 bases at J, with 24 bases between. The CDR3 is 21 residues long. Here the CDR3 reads CASSQESRGLPFVTSYNEQFF. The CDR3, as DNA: TGTGCCAGCAGCCAAGAATCGCGAGGGCTTCCCTTCGTGACCTCCTACAATGAGCAGTTCTTC.

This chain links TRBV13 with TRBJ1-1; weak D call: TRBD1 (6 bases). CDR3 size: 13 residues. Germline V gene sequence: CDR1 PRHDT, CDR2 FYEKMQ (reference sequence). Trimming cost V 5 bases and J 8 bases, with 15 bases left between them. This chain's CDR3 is CASSPTVQGEAFF. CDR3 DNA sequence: TGTGCCAGCAGCCCTACAGTACAGGGCGAAGCTTTCTTT.

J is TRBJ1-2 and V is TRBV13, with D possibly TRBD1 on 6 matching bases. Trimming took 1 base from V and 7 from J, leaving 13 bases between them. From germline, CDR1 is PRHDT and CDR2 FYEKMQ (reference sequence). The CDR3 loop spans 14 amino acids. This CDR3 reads CASSLAGGFAGYTF. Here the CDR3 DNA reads TGTGCCAGCAGCTTAGCGGGGGGCTTCGCTGGCTACACCTTC.

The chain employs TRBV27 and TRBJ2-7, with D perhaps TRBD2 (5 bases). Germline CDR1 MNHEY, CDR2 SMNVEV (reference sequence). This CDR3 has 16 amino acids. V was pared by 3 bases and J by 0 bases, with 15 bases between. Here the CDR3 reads CASSFSSGITSYEQYF. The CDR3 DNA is TGTGCCAGCAGTTTTTCCTCCGGGATAACCTCCTACGAGCAGTACTTC.

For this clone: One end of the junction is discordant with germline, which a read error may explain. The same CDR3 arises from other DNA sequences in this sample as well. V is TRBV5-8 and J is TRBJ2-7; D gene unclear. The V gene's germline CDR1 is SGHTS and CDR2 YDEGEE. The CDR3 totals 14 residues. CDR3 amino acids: CASSLVSQLYEQYF. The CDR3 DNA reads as TGCGCCAGCAGCTTGGTTTCTCAGCTCTACGAGCAGTACTTC. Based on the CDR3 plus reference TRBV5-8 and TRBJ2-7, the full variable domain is EAGVTQSPTHLIKTRGQQATLRCSPISGHTSVYWYQQALGLGLQFLLWYDEGEERNRGNFPPRFSGRQFPNYSSELNVNALELEDSALYLCASSLVSQLYEQYFGPGTRLTVT.

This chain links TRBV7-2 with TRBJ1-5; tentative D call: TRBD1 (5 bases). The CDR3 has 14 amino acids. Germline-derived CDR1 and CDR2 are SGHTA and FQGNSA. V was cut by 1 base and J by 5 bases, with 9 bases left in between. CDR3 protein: CASSLVGGDQPQHF. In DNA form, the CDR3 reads TGTGCCAGCAGCTTAGTGGGGGGGGATCAGCCCCAGCATTTT.